This T cell receptor (beta chain) was captured by sequencing in a study of cytomegalovirus exposure and HLA in healthy donors. Whole-study findings and limits: In vitro experiments confirmed that three CMV-associated chains were specific for CMV antigens. A list of more than 150 TCR beta chains associated with cytomegalovirus was given. Diagnosis of cytomegalovirus status made by the classifier reportedly showed high specificity and sensitivity.

In this sample, this clone turned up once. Its antigen is not known. Produced via immunoSEQ multiplex PCR; TCRdb's table is partial and in-frame only. The sample lists 50,000 or so clones; 91% were seen once. From the roughly 110-subject validation cohort, which was separate from the approximately 670-subject first cohort, the donors were drawn. The CDR3 has 12 amino acids. Germline CDR1 and CDR2: MGHDK and SYGVNS. Deletions cut 3 bases from V and 6 bases from J, with 6 bases between. The chain carries TRBV25-1 and TRBJ2-1; no firm D call. The sequenced sample consisted of PBMCs. The receptor was derived from a woman between 25 and 40 years old in good health and CMV-seronegative. This chain's CDR3 is CASSDRLNEQFF. The CDR3 coding sequence is TGTGCCAGCAGTGACCGACTCAATGAGCAGTTCTTC.